The clone carrying this T cell receptor (beta chain) was recorded many times. What it binds is not known. The CDR3 is made up of 17 amino acids. V was shortened by 4 bases and J by 4 bases, with 23 bases between the two germline ends. Germline V gene lookup returns CDR1 ENHRY and CDR2 SYGVKD. This entry is derived from a study of identical twins. Template switching added a universal primer site, and cDNA bore unique molecular identifiers. TCRdb recomputed calls from the 5' RACE reads with MiXCR, one row per CDR3 protein. The profile covers some 240,000 distinct CDR3 sequences, with about 11% appearing a single time and roughly 10% taken by the ten largest. Study conclusions and caveats: Model-predicted out-of-frame TCR alpha sharing fell below observed values in monozygotic twins. The presence of invariant MAIT and iNKT cells could partly confound analyses of zero-insertion sequences.

The sequence was collected from a man in his forties or fifties in good health. Sequencing was performed on memory T cells sorted from blood. The chain is built from TRBV10-3 and TRBJ2-7; perhaps D is TRBD1 or TRBD2 (5 bases each). Here the CDR3 reads CAISGVSGQVQEYEQYF. CDR3 in DNA: TGTGCCATCAGTGGTGTTTCGGGGCAGGTCCAGGAGTACGAGCAGTACTTC.